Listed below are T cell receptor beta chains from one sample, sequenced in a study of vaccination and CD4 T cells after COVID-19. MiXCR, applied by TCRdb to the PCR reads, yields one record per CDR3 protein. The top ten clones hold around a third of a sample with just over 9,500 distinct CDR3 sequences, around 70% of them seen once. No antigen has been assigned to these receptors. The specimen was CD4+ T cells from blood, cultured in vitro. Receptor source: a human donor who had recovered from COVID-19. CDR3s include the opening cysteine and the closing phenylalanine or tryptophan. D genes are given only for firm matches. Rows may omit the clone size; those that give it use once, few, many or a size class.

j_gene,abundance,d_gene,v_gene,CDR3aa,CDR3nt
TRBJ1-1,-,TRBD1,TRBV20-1,CSADHRGPNTEAFF,TGCAGTGCCGACCACAGGGGGCCGAACACTGAAGCTTTCTTT
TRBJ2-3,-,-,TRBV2,CASTFSPYSTDTQYF,TGTGCCAGCACCTTTAGCCCGTATAGCACAGATACGCAGTATTTT
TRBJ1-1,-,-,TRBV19,CASTGRAEAFF,TGTGCCAGTACGGGCAGGGCTGAAGCTTTCTTT
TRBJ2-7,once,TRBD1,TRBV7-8,CASRLTSLGQGLYEQYF,TGTGCCAGCAGACTTACTTCCCTGGGACAGGGACTTTACGAGCAGTACTTC
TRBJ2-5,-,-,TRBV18,CASSPGAGEQETQYF,TGTGCCAGCTCACCGGGGGCGGGAGAACAAGAGACCCAGTACTTC
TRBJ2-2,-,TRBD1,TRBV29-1,CSVEVQGHTGELFF,TGCAGCGTTGAAGTACAGGGGCACACCGGGGAGCTGTTTTTT
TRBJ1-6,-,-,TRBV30,CAWSVNSPLHF,TGTGCCTGGAGTGTTAATTCACCCCTCCACTTT
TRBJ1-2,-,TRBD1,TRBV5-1,CASTPEGQNYGYTF,TGCGCCAGCACCCCAGAGGGACAGAACTATGGCTACACCTTC
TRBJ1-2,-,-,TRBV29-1,CSVESRGLGYTF,TGCAGCGTTGAATCACGGGGTTTAGGCTACACCTTC
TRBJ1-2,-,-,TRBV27,CASSFWADLGNYGYTF,TGTGCCAGCAGTTTTTGGGCCGATTTAGGGAACTATGGCTACACCTTC
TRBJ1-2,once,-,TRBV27,CASSLGGASRYGYTF,TGTGCCAGCAGTTTAGGGGGGGCCTCCCGCTATGGCTACACCTTC
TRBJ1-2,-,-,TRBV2,CASSQGPRVGYGYTF,TGCGCCAGCAGCCAAGGCCCTAGGGTCGGCTATGGCTACACCTTC
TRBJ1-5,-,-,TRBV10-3,CAISQQGNQPQHF,TGTGCCATCAGTCAGCAGGGAAATCAGCCCCAGCATTTT
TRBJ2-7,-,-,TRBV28,CASSPRPGRSYEQYF,TGTGCCAGTAGTCCCCGCCCGGGACGGTCCTACGAGCAGTACTTC
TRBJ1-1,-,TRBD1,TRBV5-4,CASGDRLNTEAFF,TGTGCCAGTGGGGACAGACTGAACACTGAAGCTTTCTTT
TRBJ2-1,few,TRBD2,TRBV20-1,CSASEFSGSFNEQFF,TGCAGTGCTAGTGAGTTTAGCGGGAGTTTTAATGAGCAGTTCTTC
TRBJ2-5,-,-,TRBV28,CASSLSYSGVGTQYF,TGTGCCAGCAGTTTATCGTACAGTGGGGTGGGGACCCAGTACTTC
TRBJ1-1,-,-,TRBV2,CASRLNTEAFF,TGTGCCAGCAGACTGAACACTGAAGCTTTCTTT
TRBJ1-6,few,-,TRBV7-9,CASSYGTKGSPLHF,TGTGCCAGCAGCTACGGGACAAAGGGATCACCCCTCCACTTT
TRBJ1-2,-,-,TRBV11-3,CASSFSGSPDYTF,TGTGCCAGCAGCTTTTCCGGGAGCCCGGACTACACCTTC
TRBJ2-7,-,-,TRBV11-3,CASSGRTAEQYF,TGTGCCAGCAGCGGACGGACGGCCGAGCAGTACTTC
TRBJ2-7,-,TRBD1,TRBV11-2,CASSLDRPPYEQYF,TGTGCCAGCAGCCTGGACAGGCCTCCCTACGAGCAGTACTTC
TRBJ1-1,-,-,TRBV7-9,CASSRFFGAEAFF,TGTGCCAGCAGCCGATTTTTCGGCGCTGAAGCTTTCTTT
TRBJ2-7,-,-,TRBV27,CASSPRVPAALYEQYF,TGTGCCAGCAGTCCCAGGGTGCCGGCGGCTCTCTACGAGCAGTACTTC
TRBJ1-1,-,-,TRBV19,CASSLLDWENTEAFF,TGTGCCAGTAGTCTTCTAGATTGGGAGAACACTGAAGCTTTCTTT
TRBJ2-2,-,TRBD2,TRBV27,CASSSGREGTGELFF,TGTGCCAGCAGTTCCGGCAGGGAGGGCACCGGGGAGCTGTTTTTT
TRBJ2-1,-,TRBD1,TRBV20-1,CSAHGQGRDEQFF,TGCAGTGCCCACGGACAGGGCCGGGATGAGCAGTTCTTC
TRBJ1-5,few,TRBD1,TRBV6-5,CASSYSDREYNQPQHF,TGTGCCAGCAGTTACTCGGACAGGGAATACAATCAGCCCCAGCATTTT
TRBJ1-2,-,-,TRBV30,CAWRGLDYGYTF,TGTGCCTGGAGGGGATTAGACTATGGCTACACCTTC
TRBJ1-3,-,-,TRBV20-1,CSAVQHSGNTIYF,TGCAGTGCTGTACAACACTCTGGAAACACCATATATTTT
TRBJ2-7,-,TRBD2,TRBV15,CATSRGGLAFEQYF,TGTGCCACCAGCAGAGGGGGACTAGCGTTCGAGCAGTACTTC
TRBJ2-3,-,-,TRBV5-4,CASSSRVSTDTQYF,TGTGCCAGCAGCTCCAGGGTTAGCACAGATACGCAGTATTTT
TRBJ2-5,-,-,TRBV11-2,CASSLGEVGETQYF,TGTGCCAGCAGCTTAGGGGAGGTGGGGGAGACCCAGTACTTC
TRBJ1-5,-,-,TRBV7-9,CASSEAMGNQPQHF,TGTGCCAGCAGCGAAGCCATGGGCAATCAGCCCCAGCATTTT
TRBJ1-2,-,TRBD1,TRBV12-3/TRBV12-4,CASSLAQDRVGTF,TGTGCCAGCAGTTTAGCTCAGGACAGGGTGGGCACCTTC
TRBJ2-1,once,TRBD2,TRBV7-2,CASSQSGGRYNEQFF,TGTGCCAGCAGCCAGAGCGGGGGCCGATACAATGAGCAGTTCTTC
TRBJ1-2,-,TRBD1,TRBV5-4,CASSFPTGGYGYTF,TGTGCCAGCAGCTTCCCGACAGGGGGGTATGGCTACACCTTC
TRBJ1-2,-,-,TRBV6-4,CASSDGRGYTF,TGTGCCAGCAGTGACGGACGAGGCTACACCTTC
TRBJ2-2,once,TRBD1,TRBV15,CATSRGTGSRSGELFF,TGTGCCACCAGCAGAGGGACAGGGTCCCGTAGCGGGGAGCTGTTTTTT
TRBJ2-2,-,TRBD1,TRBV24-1,CATSEGQGNTGELFF,TGTGCCACCAGTGAGGGACAGGGGAACACCGGGGAGCTGTTTTTT
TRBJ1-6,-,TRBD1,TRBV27,CASSQQDRGNRYNSPLHF,TGTGCCAGCAGTCAACAGGACAGGGGAAATCGTTATAATTCACCCCTCCACTTT
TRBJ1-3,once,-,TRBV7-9,CASSWEGPSGNTIYF,TGTGCCAGCAGCTGGGAGGGGCCCTCTGGAAACACCATATATTTT